The clone carrying this T cell receptor beta chain has a count of ten or more. The data derive from a study of T cells after yellow fever vaccination. The CDR3 runs to 13 residues. In germline, CDR1 is KGHSH, CDR2 LQKENI. V was shortened by 0 bases and J by 11 bases, with 11 bases between the two germline ends. TCRdb itself ran the 5' RACE reads through MiXCR, one entry per CDR3 protein. The repertoire holds around 320,000 distinct CDR3 sequences, about 11% seen once, with approximately 3.3% in the top ten. The chain employs TRBV18 and TRBJ2-1, with D possibly being TRBD1 (6 bases). The specimen was CD4+ T cells sorted from PBMCs, collected 45 days after the yellow fever booster vaccination. The origin of this receptor is a man aged 18 to 30 who received the YFV17D yellow fever vaccine. This CDR3 is CASSPPGAGQQFF. In nucleotides, the CDR3 is TGTGCCAGCTCACCACCGGGGGCAGGGCAGCAGTTCTTC.